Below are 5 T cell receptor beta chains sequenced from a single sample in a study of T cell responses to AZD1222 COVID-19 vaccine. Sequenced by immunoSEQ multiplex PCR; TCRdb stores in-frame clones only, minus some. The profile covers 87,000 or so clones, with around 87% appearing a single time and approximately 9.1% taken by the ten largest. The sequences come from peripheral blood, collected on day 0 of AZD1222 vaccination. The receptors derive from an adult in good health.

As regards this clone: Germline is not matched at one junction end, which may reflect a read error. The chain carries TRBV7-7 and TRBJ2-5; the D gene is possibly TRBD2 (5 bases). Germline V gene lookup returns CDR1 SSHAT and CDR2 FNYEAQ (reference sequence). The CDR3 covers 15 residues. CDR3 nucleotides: TGTGCTAGCAGCTTAGCGTCCGCACCTGTGGAGACCCAGTACTTC. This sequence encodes CASSLASAPVETQYF.

CDR3 nucleotide sequence: TGCGCCAGCAGGGCCACAGGGGGCGCGTCACGCAATGAGCAGTTCTTC. The encoded protein is CASRATGGASRNEQFF. V usage is TRBV5-1 and J usage is TRBJ2-1, with TRBD1 matching over 9 bases. Germline lookup yields CDR1 SGHRS and CDR2 YFSETQ. V trimming: 5 bases; J trimming: 6 bases; junction bases outside the gene matches: 12. The CDR3 is 16 residues long.

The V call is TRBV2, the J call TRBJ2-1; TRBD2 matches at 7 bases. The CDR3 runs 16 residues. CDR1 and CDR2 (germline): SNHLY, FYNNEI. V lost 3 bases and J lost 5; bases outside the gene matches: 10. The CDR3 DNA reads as TGTGCCAGCAGTGAGCTTCCCGGGGGGAGGGACAATGAGCAGTTCTTC. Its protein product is CASSELPGGRDNEQFF.

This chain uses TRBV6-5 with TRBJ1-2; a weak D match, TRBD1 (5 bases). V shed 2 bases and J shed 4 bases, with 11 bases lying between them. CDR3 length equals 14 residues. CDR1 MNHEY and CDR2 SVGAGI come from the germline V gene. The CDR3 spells CASSYQDSLYGYTF. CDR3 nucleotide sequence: TGTGCCAGCAGTTACCAAGACAGCCTCTATGGCTACACCTTC.

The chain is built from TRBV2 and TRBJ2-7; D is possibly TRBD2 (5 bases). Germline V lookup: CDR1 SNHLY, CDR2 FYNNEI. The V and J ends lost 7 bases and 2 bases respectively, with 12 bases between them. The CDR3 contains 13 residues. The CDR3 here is CASNPQTTYEQYF. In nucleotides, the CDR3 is TGTGCCAGCAACCCACAGACTACCTACGAGCAGTACTTC.